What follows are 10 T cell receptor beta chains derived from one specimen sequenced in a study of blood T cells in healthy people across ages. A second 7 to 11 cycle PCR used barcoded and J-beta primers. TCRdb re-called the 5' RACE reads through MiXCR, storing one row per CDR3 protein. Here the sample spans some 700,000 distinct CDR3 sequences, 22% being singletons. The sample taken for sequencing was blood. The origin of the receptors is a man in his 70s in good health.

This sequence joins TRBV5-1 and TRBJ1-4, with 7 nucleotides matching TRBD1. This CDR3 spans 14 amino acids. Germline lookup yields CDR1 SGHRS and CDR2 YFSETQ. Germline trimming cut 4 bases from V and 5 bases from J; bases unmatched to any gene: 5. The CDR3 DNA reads TGCGCCAGCAGCATCGGGACAGCCAATGAAAAACTGTTTTTT. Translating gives CASSIGTANEKLFF.

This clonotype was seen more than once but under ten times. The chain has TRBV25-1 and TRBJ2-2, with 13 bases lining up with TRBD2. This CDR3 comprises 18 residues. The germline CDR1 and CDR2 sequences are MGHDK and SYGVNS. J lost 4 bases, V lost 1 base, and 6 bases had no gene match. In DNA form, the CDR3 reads TGTGCCAGCAGTGAATGGACTAGCGGGAGTGGGAGCACCGGGGAGCTGTTTTTT. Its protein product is CASSEWTSGSGSTGELFF.

CDR3 nucleotides: TGTGCCAGTCTGAAGACGGGAATGAACACTGAAGCTTTCTTT. This translates into CASLKTGMNTEAFF. This chain connects TRBV6-1 to TRBJ1-1; D ambiguous. The V gene lost 9 bases and the J gene lost 0 bases, with 14 bases spanning the gap. CDR3 length: 14 amino acids. Germline CDR1 and CDR2: MNHNS and SASEGT.

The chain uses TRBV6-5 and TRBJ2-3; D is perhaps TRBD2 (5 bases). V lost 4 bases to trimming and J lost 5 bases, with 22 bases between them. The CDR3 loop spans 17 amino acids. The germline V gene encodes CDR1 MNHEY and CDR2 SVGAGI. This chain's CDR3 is CASSSLGLEYRGDTQYF. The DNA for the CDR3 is TGTGCCAGCAGTTCCCTCGGCCTAGAATATCGGGGAGATACGCAGTATTTT.

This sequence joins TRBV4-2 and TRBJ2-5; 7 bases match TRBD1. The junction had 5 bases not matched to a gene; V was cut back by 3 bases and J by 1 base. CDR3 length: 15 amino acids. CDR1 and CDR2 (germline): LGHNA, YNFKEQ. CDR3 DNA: TGTGCCAGCAGCCAGATGACAGGGCTCCAAGAGACCCAGTACTTC. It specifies CASSQMTGLQETQYF.

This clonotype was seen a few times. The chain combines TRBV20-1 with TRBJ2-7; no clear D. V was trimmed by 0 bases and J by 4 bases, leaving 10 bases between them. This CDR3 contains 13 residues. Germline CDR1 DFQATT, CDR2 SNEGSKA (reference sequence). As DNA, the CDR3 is TGCAGTGCTAGAGAAGGCGGAAGATACGAGCAGTACTTC. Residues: CSAREGGRYEQYF.

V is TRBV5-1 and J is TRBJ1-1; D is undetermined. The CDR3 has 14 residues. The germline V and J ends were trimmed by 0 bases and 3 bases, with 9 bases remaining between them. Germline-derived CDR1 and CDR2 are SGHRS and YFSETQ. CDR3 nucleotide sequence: TGCGCCAGCAGCTTGGATGCCCGCTACACTGAAGCTTTCTTT. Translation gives CASSLDARYTEAFF.

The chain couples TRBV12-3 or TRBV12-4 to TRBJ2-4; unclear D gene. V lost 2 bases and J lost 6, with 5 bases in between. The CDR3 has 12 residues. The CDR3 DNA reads TGTGCCAGCAGTTTATACGGAAACATTCAGTACTTC. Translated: CASSLYGNIQYF.

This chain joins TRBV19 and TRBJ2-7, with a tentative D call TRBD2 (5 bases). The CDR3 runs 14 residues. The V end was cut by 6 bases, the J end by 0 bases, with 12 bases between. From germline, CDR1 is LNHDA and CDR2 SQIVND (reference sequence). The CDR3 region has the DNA TGTGCCAGTAGCGACATGGGAGTCTCCTACGAGCAGTACTTC. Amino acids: CASSDMGVSYEQYF.

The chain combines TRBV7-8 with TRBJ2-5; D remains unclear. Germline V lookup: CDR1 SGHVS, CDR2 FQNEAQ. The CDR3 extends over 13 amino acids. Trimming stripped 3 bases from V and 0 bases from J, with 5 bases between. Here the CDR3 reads CASSLKYQETQYF. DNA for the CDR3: TGTGCCAGCAGCTTGAAATACCAAGAGACCCAGTACTTC.